This is a list of T cell receptor beta chains from one sample in a study of identical twins. TCRdb re-analysed the 5' RACE reads in MiXCR, keeping a single row per CDR3 protein. The sample lists roughly 770,000 distinct CDR3 sequences, about 20% occurring once. This same sample was also taken into another study, of T cells expressing NK-cell markers.

The sequenced sample was PBMCs. All receptors derive from a woman younger than 30 in good health. The CDR3 runs from the conserved cysteine through the conserved F or W. D genes are given only for firm matches. Clone size, where shown, is once, few, many, or a class for clones that have expanded.

j_call: TRBJ2-7; d_call: -; v_call: TRBV11-2; clone_size: -; cdr3_aa: CASSAIASEPPYEQYF; cdr3_nt: TGTGCCAGCAGCGCGATAGCATCAGAACCTCCCTACGAGCAGTACTTC
j_call: TRBJ2-1; d_call: -; v_call: TRBV15; clone_size: -; cdr3_aa: CATSRGLFAGKQYNEQFF; cdr3_nt: TGTGCCACCAGCAGAGGCCTATTCGCGGGAAAGCAGTACAATGAGCAGTTCTTC
j_call: TRBJ2-7; d_call: -; v_call: TRBV19; clone_size: -; cdr3_aa: CASSYQSDYEQYF; cdr3_nt: TGTGCCAGTAGTTACCAGTCTGACTACGAGCAGTACTTC
j_call: TRBJ2-1; d_call: TRBD2; v_call: TRBV5-1; clone_size: few; cdr3_aa: CASSLAQTSGAYNEQFF; cdr3_nt: TGCGCCAGCAGCTTGGCCCAGACTAGCGGAGCTTACAATGAGCAGTTCTTC
j_call: TRBJ2-5; d_call: TRBD2; v_call: TRBV4-3; clone_size: -; cdr3_aa: CASSQDAGGGGETQYF; cdr3_nt: TGCGCCAGCAGCCAAGATGCGGGAGGAGGAGGGGAGACCCAGTATTTC
j_call: TRBJ1-1; d_call: -; v_call: TRBV5-5; clone_size: -; cdr3_aa: CASSFDSGSTEAFF; cdr3_nt: TGTGCCAGCAGCTTTGATTCAGGTAGCACTGAAGCTTTCTTT
j_call: TRBJ2-3; d_call: -; v_call: TRBV29-1; clone_size: few; cdr3_aa: CSVEPSTDTQYF; cdr3_nt: TGCAGCGTTGAACCTTCCACAGATACGCAGTATTTT
j_call: TRBJ1-1; d_call: -; v_call: TRBV20-1; clone_size: -; cdr3_aa: CSARKELNTEAFF; cdr3_nt: TGCAGTGCTAGAAAAGAACTGAACACTGAAGCTTTCTTT
j_call: TRBJ2-3; d_call: -; v_call: TRBV20-1; clone_size: -; cdr3_aa: CSALTPSTDTQYF; cdr3_nt: TGCAGTGCTCTGACACCTAGCACAGATACGCAGTATTTT
j_call: TRBJ2-1; d_call: -; v_call: TRBV4-3; clone_size: -; cdr3_aa: CASSLDITPYNEQFF; cdr3_nt: TGCGCCAGCAGCCTCGACATAACCCCCTACAATGAGCAGTTCTTC
j_call: TRBJ2-1; d_call: -; v_call: TRBV24-1; clone_size: -; cdr3_aa: CATSRTGDGSNEQFF; cdr3_nt: TGTGCCACCAGTCGAACGGGAGATGGATCGAATGAGCAGTTCTTC
j_call: TRBJ2-2; d_call: TRBD2; v_call: TRBV6-5; clone_size: few; cdr3_aa: CASSYPYSGDNTGELFF; cdr3_nt: TGTGCCAGCAGTTACCCTTATAGCGGGGACAACACCGGGGAGCTGTTTTTT
j_call: TRBJ2-1; d_call: TRBD2; v_call: TRBV6-1; clone_size: -; cdr3_aa: CASSERPSGLTYNEQFF; cdr3_nt: TGTGCCAGCAGTGAACGCCCTAGCGGGTTAACCTACAATGAGCAGTTCTTC
j_call: TRBJ1-1; d_call: -; v_call: TRBV12-3/TRBV12-4; clone_size: many; cdr3_aa: CASSLQKNTEAFF; cdr3_nt: TGTGCCAGCAGTTTGCAGAAGAACACTGAAGCTTTCTTT
j_call: TRBJ2-1; d_call: -; v_call: TRBV20-1; clone_size: few; cdr3_aa: CSARERGTSYNEQFF; cdr3_nt: TGCAGTGCTAGAGAACGGGGGACCTCCTACAATGAGCAGTTCTTC
j_call: TRBJ2-1; d_call: TRBD2; v_call: TRBV4-2; clone_size: -; cdr3_aa: CASSQDPSGGYNEQFF; cdr3_nt: TGTGCCAGCAGCCAAGACCCTAGCGGGGGATACAATGAGCAGTTCTTC
j_call: TRBJ2-6; d_call: -; v_call: TRBV20-1; clone_size: few; cdr3_aa: CSALGAGTRSGANVLTF; cdr3_nt: TGCAGTGCCCTGGGGGCGGGAACTCGCTCTGGGGCCAACGTCCTGACTTTC
j_call: TRBJ2-7; d_call: -; v_call: TRBV27; clone_size: few; cdr3_aa: CASSLRSEDGSGEQYF; cdr3_nt: TGTGCCAGCAGTTTAAGGTCGGAGGACGGGTCGGGGGAGCAGTACTTC
j_call: TRBJ1-5; d_call: -; v_call: TRBV10-3; clone_size: few; cdr3_aa: CAISDQKAPGPQHF; cdr3_nt: TGTGCCATCAGTGATCAAAAGGCCCCAGGGCCCCAGCATTTT
j_call: TRBJ2-2; d_call: TRBD2; v_call: TRBV7-2; clone_size: few; cdr3_aa: CASSTRTSGSYTGELFF; cdr3_nt: TGTGCCAGCAGCACCCGGACTAGCGGGAGTTACACCGGGGAGCTGTTTTTT
j_call: TRBJ2-3; d_call: TRBD2; v_call: TRBV10-1; clone_size: -; cdr3_aa: CASSEASGIADTQYF; cdr3_nt: TGCGCCAGCAGTGAGGCTAGCGGGATCGCAGATACGCAGTATTTT
j_call: TRBJ2-7; d_call: -; v_call: TRBV20-1; clone_size: few; cdr3_aa: CSATLANGAYEQYF; cdr3_nt: TGCAGTGCTACGCTAGCGAATGGGGCCTACGAGCAGTACTTC
j_call: TRBJ1-2; d_call: TRBD1; v_call: TRBV27; clone_size: -; cdr3_aa: CASSLGGQDYGYTF; cdr3_nt: TGTGCCAGCAGTTTAGGGGGACAGGACTATGGCTACACCTTC
j_call: TRBJ2-3; d_call: TRBD2; v_call: TRBV6-4; clone_size: many; cdr3_aa: CASSEMAGGTDTQYF; cdr3_nt: TGTGCCAGCAGTGAAATGGCGGGGGGGACAGATACGCAGTATTTT
j_call: TRBJ2-7; d_call: -; v_call: TRBV12-3/TRBV12-4; clone_size: few; cdr3_aa: CASRIASRRHEQYF; cdr3_nt: TGTGCCAGCAGGATAGCGAGCCGGAGGCACGAGCAGTACTTC
j_call: TRBJ1-1; d_call: -; v_call: TRBV5-1; clone_size: -; cdr3_aa: CASRFDGNTEAFF; cdr3_nt: TGCGCCAGCAGATTTGACGGGAACACTGAAGCTTTCTTT
j_call: TRBJ2-1; d_call: -; v_call: TRBV11-2; clone_size: -; cdr3_aa: CASSLAGTIEIF; cdr3_nt: TGTGCCAGCAGCTTGGCCGGGACAATCGAGATCTTC
j_call: TRBJ2-2; d_call: TRBD1; v_call: TRBV20-1; clone_size: few; cdr3_aa: CSARGLRDRGSGELFF; cdr3_nt: TGCAGTGCTAGAGGCTTACGGGACAGGGGTTCCGGGGAGCTGTTTTTT
j_call: TRBJ2-7; d_call: -; v_call: TRBV2; clone_size: -; cdr3_aa: CASSEGLGKQYF; cdr3_nt: TGTGCCAGCAGTGAAGGGTTAGGGAAGCAGTACTTC
j_call: TRBJ1-5; d_call: -; v_call: TRBV20-1; clone_size: few; cdr3_aa: CSARIMGNQPQHF; cdr3_nt: TGCAGTGCTAGGATTATGGGCAATCAGCCCCAGCATTTT
j_call: TRBJ2-1; d_call: TRBD2; v_call: TRBV4-1; clone_size: few; cdr3_aa: CASSQDLAGVNEQFF; cdr3_nt: TGCGCCAGCAGCCAAGATCTAGCGGGGGTGAATGAGCAGTTCTTC
j_call: TRBJ2-3; d_call: -; v_call: TRBV14; clone_size: -; cdr3_aa: CASSQFRRSSTDTQYF; cdr3_nt: TGTGCCAGCAGCCAGTTCAGGAGAAGTAGCACAGATACGCAGTATTTT
j_call: TRBJ1-1; d_call: -; v_call: TRBV12-3/TRBV12-4; clone_size: few; cdr3_aa: CASSPGGSLNTEAFF; cdr3_nt: TGTGCCAGCAGCCCCGGGGGGTCCCTGAACACTGAAGCTTTCTTT
j_call: TRBJ2-7; d_call: -; v_call: TRBV2; clone_size: -; cdr3_aa: CASSVAGGAPYEQYF; cdr3_nt: TGTGCCAGCAGTGTGGCAGGGGGGGCCCCCTACGAGCAGTACTTC
j_call: TRBJ2-7; d_call: TRBD2; v_call: TRBV7-2; clone_size: few; cdr3_aa: CASSLSAASGGYEQYF; cdr3_nt: TGTGCCAGCAGCTTAAGCGCGGCTAGCGGGGGCTACGAGCAGTACTTC
j_call: TRBJ1-2; d_call: -; v_call: TRBV3-1; clone_size: many; cdr3_aa: CASSHPYGYTF; cdr3_nt: TGTGCCAGCAGCCATCCCTATGGCTACACCTTC
j_call: TRBJ2-3; d_call: -; v_call: TRBV6-2/TRBV6-3; clone_size: few; cdr3_aa: CASSYVAEDTQYF; cdr3_nt: TGTGCCAGCAGTTACGTGGCCGAAGATACGCAGTATTTT
j_call: TRBJ2-3; d_call: TRBD2; v_call: TRBV9; clone_size: -; cdr3_aa: CASSPDLAGGAYTQYF; cdr3_nt: TGTGCCAGCAGCCCGGACCTAGCGGGGGGTGCCTATACGCAGTATTTT
j_call: TRBJ2-1; d_call: -; v_call: TRBV7-3; clone_size: -; cdr3_aa: CASSLGSGQSSYNEQFF; cdr3_nt: TGTGCCAGCAGCTTAGGGTCAGGGCAGAGCTCCTACAATGAGCAGTTCTTC
j_call: TRBJ1-6; d_call: -; v_call: TRBV10-3; clone_size: many; cdr3_aa: CAISESWTGPLHF; cdr3_nt: TGTGCCATCAGTGAGTCCTGGACGGGACCCCTCCACTTT
j_call: TRBJ1-5; d_call: -; v_call: TRBV10-3; clone_size: -; cdr3_aa: CAISIEAGNQPQHF; cdr3_nt: TGTGCCATCAGTATAGAAGCCGGCAATCAGCCCCAGCATTTT
j_call: TRBJ2-3; d_call: -; v_call: TRBV12-3/TRBV12-4; clone_size: few; cdr3_aa: CASIGASSPDTQYF; cdr3_nt: TGTGCCAGCATTGGGGCCTCAAGCCCAGATACGCAGTATTTT